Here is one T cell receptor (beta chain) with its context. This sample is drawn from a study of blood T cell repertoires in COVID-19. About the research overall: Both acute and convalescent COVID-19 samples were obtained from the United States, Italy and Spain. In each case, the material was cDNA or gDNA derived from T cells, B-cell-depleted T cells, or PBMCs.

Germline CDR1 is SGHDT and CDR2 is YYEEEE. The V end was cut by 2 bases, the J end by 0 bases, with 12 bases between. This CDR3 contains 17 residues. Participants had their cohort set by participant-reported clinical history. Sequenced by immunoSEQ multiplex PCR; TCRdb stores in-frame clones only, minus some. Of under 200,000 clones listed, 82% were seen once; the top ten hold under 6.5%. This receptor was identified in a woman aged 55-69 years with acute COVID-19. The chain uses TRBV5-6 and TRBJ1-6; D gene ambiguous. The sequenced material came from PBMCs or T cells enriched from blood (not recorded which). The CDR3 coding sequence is TGTGCCAGCAGCTTAGTCAGCGAATCCTCCTATAATTCACCCCTCCACTTT. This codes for CASSLVSESSYNSPLHF.